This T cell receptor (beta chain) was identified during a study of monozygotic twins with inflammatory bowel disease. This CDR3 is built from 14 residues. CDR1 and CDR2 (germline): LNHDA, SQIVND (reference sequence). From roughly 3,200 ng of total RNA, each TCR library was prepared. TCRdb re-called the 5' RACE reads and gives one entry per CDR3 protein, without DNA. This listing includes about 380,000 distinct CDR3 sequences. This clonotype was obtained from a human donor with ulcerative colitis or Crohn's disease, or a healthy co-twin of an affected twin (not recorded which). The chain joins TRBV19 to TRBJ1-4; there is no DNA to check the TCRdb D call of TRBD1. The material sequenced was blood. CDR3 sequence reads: CASRGRGRDEKLFF.